These 21 T cell receptor beta chains came from one sample sequenced in a study of Graves' ophthalmopathy and Graves' hyperthyroidism. Amplification of TCR beta CDR3 regions used RNA transcripts. The first round was an RT-PCR with HTBI primers, and the second round was a multiplex PCR. TCRdb called the multiplex PCR reads again in MiXCR, with one record for every CDR3 protein. The repertoire holds about 700,000 distinct CDR3 sequences, with 35% to 50% as singletons. Sequencing was done on a sample of peripheral blood. These receptors all come from an adult man with Graves' ophthalmopathy.

This clonotype was recorded only once. The chain recombines TRBV9 with TRBJ2-1, with D possibly matching TRBD2 (6 bases). This CDR3 comprises 14 residues. The germline V and J ends were trimmed by 0 bases and 2 bases, with 6 bases remaining between them. Germline CDR1 SGDLS, CDR2 YYNGEE. CDR3 region: CASSVGGTYNEQFF. The CDR3 region has the DNA TGTGCCAGCAGCGTAGGCGGGACCTACAATGAGCAGTTCTTC.

This clonotype was seen ten or more times. The CDR3 sequence is CASSLEGASGANVLTF. CDR3 bases: TGTGCCAGCAGTTTAGAGGGGGCCTCTGGGGCCAACGTCCTGACTTTC. The genes are TRBV12-3 or TRBV12-4 and TRBJ2-6; TRBD1 agrees at 7 bases. Trimming at V came to 1 base and at J to 0 bases, leaving 0 bases not matched to a gene. The CDR3 is made up of 16 amino acids.

The chain uses TRBV7-2 and TRBJ2-5; a weak D match, TRBD2 (5 bases). V shed 6 bases and J shed 5 bases, with 16 bases lying between them. CDR3 length: 14 amino acids. Germline V gives CDR1 SGHTA, CDR2 FQGNSA. The CDR3 sequence is CASSYRPRGETQYF. Written as DNA, the CDR3 is TGTGCCAGCAGTTATAGGCCTCGAGGGGAGACCCAGTACTTC. The variable domain in full, completed from reference TRBV7-2 and TRBJ2-5, reads GAGVSQSPSNKVTEKGKDVELRCDPISGHTALYWYRQSLGQGLEFLIYFQGNSAPDKSGLPSDRFSAERTGGSVSTLTIQRTQQEDSAVYLCASSYRPRGETQYFGPGTRLLVL.

In this sample, this clonotype turned up many times. The chain's CDR3 is CSAGNQGANEKLFF. As DNA, the CDR3 is TGCAGCGCGGGAAATCAGGGGGCGAATGAAAAACTGTTTTTT. This chain connects TRBV29-1 to TRBJ1-4; 8 bases match TRBD1. Germline lookup yields CDR1 SQVTM and CDR2 ANQGSEA. The trim removed 7 bases at V and 5 bases at J, leaving 9 bases unmatched. CDR3 length: 14 amino acids.

The CDR3 bases are TGTGCCAGCAGTTTAGCACAGGGGGCTTTCGAAAAACTGTTTTTT. Residues: CASSLAQGAFEKLFF. The V and J genes are TRBV12-3 or TRBV12-4 and TRBJ1-4, with 9 bases fitting TRBD1. V lost 0 bases and J lost 8; bases outside the gene matches: 4. CDR3 length: 15 residues.

A note on this clonotype: Germline and junction disagree at one end, which may indicate a read error. V usage is TRBV25-1 and J usage is TRBJ1-2; D gene ambiguous. Germline values: CDR1 MGHDK, CDR2 SYGVNS. The CDR3 loop spans 14 amino acids. As DNA, the CDR3 is TGCGCCAGCAGCCGGCCGAACCCCTACTATGGCTACACCTTC. It is translated as CASSRPNPYYGYTF.

The chain carries TRBV30 and TRBJ1-5; D may be TRBD1 (6 bases). The V gene lost 2 bases and the J gene lost 4 bases, with 9 bases spanning the gap. Germline lookup yields CDR1 GTSNPN and CDR2 SVGIG (reference sequence). The CDR3 is 13 amino acids. CDR3 nucleotide sequence: TGTGCCTGGAGTAAGCAGGGGAATCAGCCCCAGCATTTT. It yields the protein CAWSKQGNQPQHF.

The chain combines TRBV10-3 with TRBJ2-7, with a tentative D call TRBD1 (5 bases). The CDR3 consists of 18 residues. Germline V lookup: CDR1 ENHRY, CDR2 SYGVKD. The V end lost 0 bases, the J end lost 0 bases, and 18 bases lay between the germline ends. CDR3 coding DNA: TGTGCCATCAGTGAGTCCACCTTTGGGCAGGGTCCCTCCTACGAGCAGTACTTC. Its protein is CAISESTFGQGPSYEQYF.

The V call is TRBV25-1, the J call TRBJ1-1; 7 bases agree with TRBD1. CDR1 is MGHDK and CDR2 is SYGVNS in the germline V gene. The V and J ends lost 8 bases and 2 bases, in that order; junction bases with no gene match: 8. The CDR3 consists of 14 residues. The DNA of the CDR3 is TGTGCCAGCTCACCGTGGGACAGCAACACTGAAGCTTTCTTT. It translates to CASSPWDSNTEAFF.

This clonotype was recorded many times. This chain uses TRBV6-6 with TRBJ2-5; 7 bases agree with TRBD1. Germline V gene sequence: CDR1 MNHNY, CDR2 SVGAGI (reference sequence). This CDR3 is built from 14 residues. J gave up 2 bases and V 2 bases, and 2 bases lay outside the gene matches. The CDR3 reads CASSYGRGQETQYF. CDR3 DNA: TGTGCCAGCAGTTACGGCAGGGGGCAAGAGACCCAGTACTTC.

In its sample, this clonotype was seen a few times. The chain recombines TRBV7-2 with TRBJ2-7, with TRBD2 identical over 9 bases. V shed 5 bases and J 1 base; nucleotides not matched to a gene: 9. The CDR3 consists of 16 residues. Germline V gene sequence: CDR1 SGHTA, CDR2 FQGNSA. The CDR3 region is CASSQESGRKSYEQYF. Written as DNA, the CDR3 is TGTGCCAGCAGCCAAGAGAGCGGGAGGAAGTCCTACGAGCAGTACTTC. The full variable domain, in which reference TRBV7-2 and TRBJ2-7 provide the parts outside the CDR3, is GAGVSQSPSNKVTEKGKDVELRCDPISGHTALYWYRQSLGQGLEFLIYFQGNSAPDKSGLPSDRFSAERTGGSVSTLTIQRTQQEDSAVYLCASSQESGRKSYEQYFGPGTRLTVT.

CDR3 amino acids: CASSQRGTDGNTIYF. CDR3 DNA sequence: TGTGCCAGCAGCCAACGCGGGACAGACGGAAACACCATATATTTT. The chain has TRBV9 and TRBJ1-3, with TRBD1 matching over 7 bases. With V trimmed by 4 bases and J by 4 bases, 8 bases remained unmatched. The CDR3 totals 15 residues. In germline, CDR1 is SGDLS, CDR2 YYNGEE.

This clonotype came up many times. V usage is TRBV20-1 and J usage is TRBJ1-1, with unresolved D. The CDR3 has 13 residues. V was clipped by 3 bases and J by 2 bases, with 10 bases between them. Germline V gene lookup returns CDR1 DFQATT and CDR2 SNEGSKA (reference sequence). This chain's CDR3 is CSASRSDNTEAFF. The CDR3 bases are TGCAGTGCTAGCAGGAGCGACAACACTGAAGCTTTCTTT.

This clonotype was counted ten times or more. The CDR3: CASSVNREGYGYTF. As DNA, the CDR3 is TGTGCCAGCAGCGTTAACAGGGAAGGCTATGGCTACACCTTC. The chain employs TRBV9 and TRBJ1-2, with D possibly TRBD1 on 6 matching bases. Germline loops: CDR1 SGDLS, CDR2 YYNGEE. V was trimmed by 2 bases and J by 4 bases, leaving 12 bases between them. The CDR3 covers 14 residues.

This clonotype was counted at least ten times. The chain combines TRBV20-1 with TRBJ1-1, with a tentative D call TRBD1 (5 bases). Germline values: CDR1 DFQATT, CDR2 SNEGSKA (reference sequence). With 0 bases removed from V and 5 bases from J, the gap between germline ends came to 10 bases. This CDR3 is built from 13 residues. For the CDR3, the DNA is TGCAGTGCTAGAGATTTAGGGGTTACTGAAGCTTTCTTT. Protein: CSARDLGVTEAFF.

V usage is TRBV25-1 and J usage is TRBJ2-5; 12 nucleotides line up with TRBD2. The trim removed 3 bases at V and 4 bases at J, leaving 9 bases unmatched. Germline V gives CDR1 MGHDK, CDR2 SYGVNS. The CDR3 has 17 residues. CDR3: CASSDEPLAGGGETQYF. CDR3 in DNA: TGTGCCAGCAGTGATGAACCACTAGCGGGAGGAGGAGAGACCCAGTACTTC.

There are a few counts of this clonotype. This rearrangement joins TRBV7-2 to TRBJ1-1; weak D call: TRBD1 (5 bases). V lost 3 bases, J lost 0 bases, and 14 bases lay in between. This CDR3 comprises 16 residues. CDR1 SGHTA and CDR2 FQGNSA come from the germline V gene. In DNA form, the CDR3 reads TGTGCCAGCAGCTTTTATCCCGACAGATTGAACACTGAAGCTTTCTTT. Its translation: CASSFYPDRLNTEAFF.

The chain has TRBV10-3 and TRBJ2-2, with TRBD1 matching over 11 bases. Trimming removed 2 bases from V and 6 bases from J; junction bases left unmatched: 5. The CDR3 has 16 residues. Per the germline V gene, CDR1 is ENHRY and CDR2 is SYGVKD. CDR3 DNA sequence: TGTGCCATCAGTGAGGGACAGGGGGCCCCAGCCGGGGAGCTGTTTTTT. Its translation is CAISEGQGAPAGELFF.

This clonotype was counted a few times. This sequence joins TRBV20-1 and TRBJ1-1; a possible D gene is TRBD1 (5 bases). Germline assignment: CDR1 DFQATT and CDR2 SNEGSKA (reference sequence). Trimming removed 1 base from V and 3 bases from J, with 18 bases in between. The CDR3 contains 16 residues. The CDR3 sequence: CSARGVRGVGDTEAFF. Written as DNA, the CDR3 is TGCAGTGCTAGAGGTGTGAGGGGCGTCGGGGACACTGAAGCTTTCTTT.

This clonotype was counted ten times or more. The chain recombines TRBV29-1 with TRBJ1-2; unclear D gene. The V and J ends lost 2 bases and 8 bases respectively, with 12 bases between them. Germline V gives CDR1 SQVTM, CDR2 ANQGSEA. The CDR3 extends over 12 amino acids. The CDR3 loop reads CSVESTMRGYTF. CDR3 sequence (DNA): TGCAGCGTTGAATCCACAATGAGGGGCTACACCTTC.

This clonotype was seen many times. The conserved phenylalanine or tryptophan normally closing the CDR3 is absent here, so this likely arose from a read error. The limits of the CDR3 on the DNA are not certain, so only TCRdb's listed CDR3 is given. The chain has TRBV5-6 and TRBJ2-7; the table assigns TRBD1, which was not confirmed against the DNA. The CDR3 is 11 amino acids in total, end residues counted. Looked up from germline, CDR1 is SGHDT and CDR2 is YYEEEE. CDR3 protein: CASSSAGTGSL.